The rows below give T cell receptor beta chains drawn from one sample of a study of blood T cell repertoires in COVID-19. Produced via immunoSEQ multiplex PCR; TCRdb's table is partial and in-frame only. This table holds 250,000 or so clones, more than 85% found once. The sequenced sample was peripheral blood. These receptors were collected from a woman in her seventies with active or convalescent COVID-19. The CDR3 runs from the conserved cysteine through the conserved F or W. A D gene is named only where the DNA matches it firmly. The size of a clone is reported for some rows only, either as once, few or many, or as a class for expanded clones.

j_gene,d_gene,abundance,v_gene,CDR3nt,CDR3aa
TRBJ1-2,.,.,TRBV5-1,TGCGCCAGCAGCTTGGGACAGAGCTATGGCTACACCTTC,CASSLGQSYGYTF
TRBJ1-3,TRBD1,.,TRBV5-1,TGCGCCAGCAGCCTCGCAGACAGGGGGCTTGGAAACACCATATATTTT,CASSLADRGLGNTIYF
TRBJ1-1,TRBD1,.,TRBV6-5,TGTGCCAGCAGCAGGGGGCTAGCTTTCTTT,CASSRGLAFF
TRBJ1-6,.,.,TRBV7-9,TGTGCCAGCAGCGCGGATTCCAATTCACCCCTCCACTTT,CASSADSNSPLHF
TRBJ2-7,TRBD1,.,TRBV7-2,TGTGCCAGCAGCTCTCCACGGGGACAGGGGCACGAGCAGTACTTC,CASSSPRGQGHEQYF
TRBJ1-2,TRBD1,.,TRBV24-1,TGTGCCACCAGTGAAACAGGGGTCGGCTACACCTTC,CATSETGVGYTF
TRBJ1-6,TRBD1,.,TRBV5-1,TGCGCCAGCAGCTTGGAAGGGGGCGGTTATAATTCACCCCTCCACTTT,CASSLEGGGYNSPLHF
TRBJ2-2,TRBD1,.,TRBV6-2/TRBV6-3,TGTGCCAGCAGTCAGACAGGGCCGAGCGGGGAGCTGTTTTTT,CASSQTGPSGELFF
TRBJ2-3,TRBD2,.,TRBV5-1,TGCGCCAGCAGCTTGGTTCTAGCGGGAATACAAAGCACAGATACGCAGTATTTT,CASSLVLAGIQSTDTQYF
TRBJ1-6,.,.,TRBV19,TGTGCCAGTAGTTACCGACAGGTTAATTCACCCCTCCACTTT,CASSYRQVNSPLHF
TRBJ1-1,.,.,TRBV18,TGTGCCAGCTCACCCCCTTCGGGAGAAGCTTTCTTT,CASSPPSGEAFF
TRBJ2-5,.,.,TRBV6-5,TGTGCCAGCAGTTTTTTAGTTGGCGGGGAGACCCAGTACTTC,CASSFLVGGETQYF
TRBJ2-7,.,.,TRBV5-1,TGCGCCAGCAGCCTGCAGACGGGACACCCCTACGAGCAGTACTTC,CASSLQTGHPYEQYF
TRBJ2-1,TRBD2,.,TRBV19,TGTGCCACCCTTAGCGGGTACAATGAGCAGTTCTTC,CATLSGYNEQFF
TRBJ2-1,TRBD2,.,TRBV24-1,TGTGCCACCAGTGATTTGGGCGGGGGGAATGAGCAGTTCTTC,CATSDLGGGNEQFF
TRBJ1-1,TRBD1,.,TRBV7-2,TGTGCCAGCAGTTCGAGGGACAGCTTGAACACTGAAGCTTTCTTT,CASSSRDSLNTEAFF
TRBJ1-2,.,once,TRBV3-1/TRBV3-2,TGTGCCAGCAGCTTCAGGGTGATGAGCCCCATCTTCTTC,CASSFRVMSPIFF
TRBJ1-4,TRBD1,.,TRBV6-5,TGTGCCAGCTGGACAGGGACGGAAAAACTGTTTTTT,CASWTGTEKLFF
TRBJ2-1,.,.,TRBV4-2,TGTGCCAGCAGCCCCCCACCCGGGGGAAATGAGCAGTTCTTC,CASSPPPGGNEQFF
TRBJ1-5,.,.,TRBV7-6,TGTGCCAGCAGCCTGCAGGGAGGCCTCAATCAGCCCCAGCATTTT,CASSLQGGLNQPQHF
TRBJ2-7,.,few,TRBV6-5,TGTGCCAGCAGTACCGGGAATTCTTACGAGCAGTACTTC,CASSTGNSYEQYF
TRBJ2-7,TRBD1,.,TRBV15,TGTGCCACCAGCAGAGATATGAGACAGGGCAACGAGCAGTACTTC,CATSRDMRQGNEQYF
TRBJ1-1,TRBD1,.,TRBV5-1,TGCGCCAGCAGCTACGCGACAGGGTTCTCTTTGAACACTGAAGCTTTCTTT,CASSYATGFSLNTEAFF
TRBJ2-1,.,once,TRBV6-2/TRBV6-3,TGTGCCAGCAGTTACTTGGGGGCCGGGGGGCCGTTCTTC,CASSYLGAGGPFF
TRBJ1-2,.,once,TRBV6-5,.,CASSSSGQRPYGYTF
TRBJ2-2,.,.,TRBV19,TGTGCCAGTAGTATAGGGGGCGCCGGGGAGCTGTTTTTT,CASSIGGAGELFF
TRBJ1-6,TRBD1,.,TRBV19,TGTGCCAGTAGTATCAGGCAGGGGGGAAGTTCACCCCTCCACTTT,CASSIRQGGSSPLHF
TRBJ1-1,TRBD1,.,TRBV18,TGTGCCAGCTCGCTTACAGGGGGGAATGTGAACACTGAAGCTTTCTTT,CASSLTGGNVNTEAFF
TRBJ2-1,.,.,TRBV11-3,TGTGCCAGCAGCTTCTCCCGCGGGACAGCCCAGAAGCAGTTCTTC,CASSFSRGTAQKQFF
TRBJ2-5,TRBD2,.,TRBV27,TGTGCCAGCAGTATCTATGGCGGGGGGGCCGGAGAGACCCAGTACTTC,CASSIYGGGAGETQYF
TRBJ1-2,TRBD1,.,TRBV3-1/TRBV3-2,TGTGCCAGCAGCCAAGTGACGGGGACAGGGAACTATGGCTACACCTTC,CASSQVTGTGNYGYTF
TRBJ2-5,.,.,TRBV19,TGTGCCAGTAGTAAAAATCAGGGGGAGACCCAGTACTTC,CASSKNQGETQYF
TRBJ1-2,TRBD1,.,TRBV18,TGTGCCAGCTCACCTCCGGGACAGGGAAATGTTCGCGGCTACACCTTC,CASSPPGQGNVRGYTF
TRBJ1-4,.,few,TRBV5-1,TGCGCCAGCAGTTCCGATCAGCCGGGTGAAAAACTGTTTTTT,CASSSDQPGEKLFF
TRBJ1-2,TRBD1,.,TRBV11-2,TGTGCCAGCAGCCCGGGACAGGGAGGGATCCTCTATGGCTACACCTTC,CASSPGQGGILYGYTF
TRBJ2-5,.,.,TRBV6-5,TGTGCCAGCAGTTCGGGAGAGACCCAGTACTTC,CASSSGETQYF
TRBJ1-3,TRBD1,.,TRBV7-2,TGTGCCAGCAGCCTGGACAGGCTTCTCTCTGGAAACACCATATATTTT,CASSLDRLLSGNTIYF
TRBJ1-1,.,.,TRBV7-3,TGTGCCAGCAGCCGGGGGGCAACGGGGACTGAAGCTTTCTTT,CASSRGATGTEAFF
TRBJ1-1,TRBD1,.,TRBV6-5,TGTGCCAGCAGTTATACAGGGGGCAGTAAAGCTTTCTTT,CASSYTGGSKAFF
TRBJ1-1,TRBD1,few,TRBV24-1,TGTGCCACCAGTGAGCGGACAGGGACGAACACTGAAGCTTTCTTT,CATSERTGTNTEAFF